This TCR beta chain was observed in a study of PD-1 blockade in classical Hodgkin lymphoma. Germline CDR1 is SGHVS and CDR2 is FQNEAQ. The V end was cut by 6 bases, the J end by 5 bases, with 14 bases between. The CDR3 has 14 amino acids. Sample time point: cycle 4 day 1 (C4D1), after more than five weeks of nivolumab. Every single patient, without exception, relapsed after autologous stem cell transplantation, and brentuximab vedotin exposure varied. Only a few counts were recorded for this clone. Measured with immunoSEQ multiplex PCR; TCRdb has only the in-frame clones, and not every one. The repertoire has roughly 52,000 clones, about nine tenths of them found once; the top ten carry approximately 6.8%.

The chain combines TRBV7-8 with TRBJ2-4; a weak D match, TRBD2 (5 bases). The clonotype originates from a human donor with classical Hodgkin lymphoma. Source: peripheral blood mononuclear cells (PBMCs), taken before the fourth cycle of nivolumab. The CDR3 coding sequence is TGTGCCAGCAGAAAGAGGGCGGGCGAAAACATTCAGTACTTC. Translated: CASRKRAGENIQYF.